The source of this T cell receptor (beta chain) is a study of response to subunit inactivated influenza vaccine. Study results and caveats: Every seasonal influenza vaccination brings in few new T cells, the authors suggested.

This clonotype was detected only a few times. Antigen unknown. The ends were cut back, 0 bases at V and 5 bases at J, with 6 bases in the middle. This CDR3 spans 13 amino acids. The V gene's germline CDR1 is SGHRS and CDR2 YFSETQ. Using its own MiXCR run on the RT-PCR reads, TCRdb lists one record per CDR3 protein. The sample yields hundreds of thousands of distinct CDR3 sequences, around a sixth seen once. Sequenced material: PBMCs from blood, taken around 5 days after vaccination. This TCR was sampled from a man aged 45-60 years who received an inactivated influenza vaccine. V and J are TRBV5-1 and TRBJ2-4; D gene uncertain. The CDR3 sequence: CASSLEQQNIQYF. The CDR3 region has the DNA TGCGCCAGCAGCTTGGAACAGCAAAACATTCAGTACTTC.